This T cell receptor beta chain appears in the sequencing data of a study of T cell repertoires in cytomegalovirus infection. The overall study: Well-studied HLA-B-restricted epitopes and recently identified HLA-C-restricted epitopes of CMV were both used in the study. Indicated by public TCR beta signatures were CMV infection and matching HLA type.

Via MiXCR, TCRdb re-called the reads, giving one row per CDR3 protein. In the table there are around 570,000 distinct CDR3 sequences, approximately 40% of which are singletons. The sample holds one count of this clonotype. Its target is unknown. This CDR3 comprises 16 residues. Deletions cut 1 base from V and 0 bases from J, with 10 bases between. Germline V gives CDR1 MDHEN, CDR2 SYDVKM. Study-wide results and limits: CMV carriers having the relevant HLA were flagged by cumulative public TCR beta family frequency. The ex vivo response was dominated by HLA-C-restricted CMV-specific TCR beta clonotypes.

This TCR was sampled from a human donor in good health (CMV status not recorded). Some clones in this sample may be carry-over from other donors' samples. The sample consisted of cultured PBMCs, taken from culture after CMV antigen stimulation. The V gene is TRBV28, the J gene TRBJ2-1; no definite D call. CDR3 amino acids: CASSLFAAGSYNEQFF. The CDR3 nucleotides are TGTGCCAGCAGTTTATTTGCGGCCGGCTCCTACAATGAGCAGTTCTTC.